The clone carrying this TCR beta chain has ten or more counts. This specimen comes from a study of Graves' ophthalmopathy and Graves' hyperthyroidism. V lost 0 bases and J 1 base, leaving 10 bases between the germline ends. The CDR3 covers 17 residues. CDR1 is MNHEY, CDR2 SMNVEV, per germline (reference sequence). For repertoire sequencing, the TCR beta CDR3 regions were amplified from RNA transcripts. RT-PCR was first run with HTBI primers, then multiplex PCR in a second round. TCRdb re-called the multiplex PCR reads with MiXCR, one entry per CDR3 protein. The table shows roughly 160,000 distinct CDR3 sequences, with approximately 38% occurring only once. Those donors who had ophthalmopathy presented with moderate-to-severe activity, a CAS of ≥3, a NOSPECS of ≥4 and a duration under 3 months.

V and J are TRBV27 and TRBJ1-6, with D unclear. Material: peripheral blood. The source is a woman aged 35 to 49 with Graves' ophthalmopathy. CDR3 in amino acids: CASSLSSEGSYNSPLHF. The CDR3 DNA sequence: TGTGCCAGCAGTTTATCGTCAGAAGGATCCTATAATTCACCCCTCCACTTT.